Shown below are 26 T cell receptor beta chains from a single sample sequenced in a study of cytomegalovirus exposure and HLA in healthy donors (dated 2017 in TCRdb). The library was produced with the immunoSEQ multiplex PCR assay. For the multiplex PCR, a mixture combining 60 forward primers for TCR Vbeta segments and 13 reverse primers for TCR Jbeta segments was used. TCRdb obtained this table from immuneACCESS and retained in-frame rearrangements with V and J assigned. These tables miss some clones; where compared with another copy, unresolved V genes account for less than half of the shortfall, and the remainder is unexplained. The sample table shows about 96,000 clones, and 79% are seen once. The leading ten clones occupy about 2.5% of the sample. Material for sequencing was PBMCs. The receptors originated from a man aged 25 to 45 in good health and CMV-seronegative.

The CDR3 reads CASSQDKSYRMNTEAFF. The CDR3 DNA reads as TGCGCCAGCAGCCAAGATAAGTCGTACAGGATGAACACTGAAGCTTTCTTT. V and J are TRBV4-1 and TRBJ1-1; D possibly corresponds to TRBD1 (5 bases). This CDR3 is 17 amino acids long. Trimming cost V 0 bases and J 0 bases, with 14 bases left between them. Germline CDR1 is MGHRA and CDR2 is YSYEKL.

This sequence joins TRBV11-2 and TRBJ2-1, with D hard to call. The CDR3 is 15 amino acids. V was clipped by 1 base and J by 7 bases, with 14 bases between them. The germline CDR1 and CDR2 sequences are SGHAT and FQNNGV. The CDR3 coding sequence is TGTGCCAGCAGCTTAGGTACCTCTAGAGCGAATGAGCAGTTCTTC. This gives the protein CASSLGTSRANEQFF. Looking up the rest from reference TRBV11-2 and TRBJ2-1 gives the full variable domain: EAGVAQSPRYKIIEKRQSVAFWCNPISGHATLYWYQQILGQGPKLLIQFQNNGVVDDSQLPKDRFSAERLKGVDSTLKIQPAKLEDSAVYLCASSLGTSRANEQFFGPGTRLTVL.

This clone was observed a handful of times. This specimen includes other DNA sequences encoding the same CDR3. The rearrangement links TRBV27 to TRBJ2-3; D ambiguous. The ends were cut back, 6 bases at V and 1 base at J, with 5 bases in the middle. The CDR3 is 12 amino acids. Germline CDR1 and CDR2: MNHEY and SMNVEV (reference sequence). CDR3 in amino acids: CASRGRTDTQYF. DNA for the CDR3: TGTGCCAGCAGGGGCCGCACAGATACGCAGTATTTT.

The chain employs TRBV7-6 and TRBJ1-1; a weak D match, TRBD1 (6 bases). CDR3 length: 11 amino acids. Trimming pared 5 bases from V and 7 bases from J, leaving 8 bases between. Germline-derived CDR1 and CDR2 are SGHVS and FNYEAQ. This CDR3 reads CASSLQGEAFF. The CDR3 coding sequence is TGTGCCAGCAGCCTACAGGGTGAAGCTTTCTTT.

CDR3 DNA: TGTGCCTGGAGTGTACAGTTAGGAGACAGGGGCCCTTCAAGCACCTTC. This encodes CAWSVQLGDRGPSSTF. The rearrangement links TRBV30 to TRBJ1-2; 8 bases are shared with TRBD1. Germline V CDR1 and CDR2: GTSNPN, SVGIG (reference sequence). After removal of 0 bases from V and 13 bases from J, the junction contained 19 bases not matched to a gene. CDR3 size: 16 residues.

This chain connects TRBV4-3 to TRBJ1-2; TRBD1 matches 9 bases. The CDR3 sequence is 16 residues long. Germline trimming cut 4 bases from V and 1 base from J; bases unmatched to any gene: 7. Germline V gene sequence: CDR1 LGHNA, CDR2 YSLEER. The CDR3 nucleotides read TGCGCCAGCAGCCGGTCCTCGGGACAGGGTAACTATGGCTACACCTTC. Its protein is CASSRSSGQGNYGYTF.

This clone was seen just once. The chain combines TRBV2 with TRBJ1-5; D perhaps matches TRBD1 (6 bases). Germline CDR1 SNHLY, CDR2 FYNNEI. V was trimmed by 4 bases and J by 0 bases, leaving 13 bases between them. This CDR3 region has 16 residues. This CDR3 reads CASSVMDSHSNQPQHF. The CDR3 nucleotides read TGTGCCAGCAGTGTCATGGACAGTCATAGCAATCAGCCCCAGCATTTT.

The gene calls are TRBV2 and TRBJ2-5; 12 bases match TRBD2. From germline, CDR1 is SNHLY and CDR2 FYNNEI. Trimming cost V 5 bases and J 7 bases; bases outside gene matches: 11. CDR3 length: 16 residues. As DNA, the CDR3 is TGTGCCAGCAGTTTAACTAGCGGGGGGCTTCGAGGGACCCAGTACTTC. Amino acid sequence: CASSLTSGGLRGTQYF.

The V and J genes are TRBV10-3 and TRBJ2-2; 10 bases line up with TRBD1. The V and J ends lost 4 bases and 8 bases, in that order; junction bases with no gene match: 4. The CDR3 consists of 14 residues. Germline CDR1 ENHRY, CDR2 SYGVKD. CDR3 nucleotide sequence: TGTGCCATCAGTGGGACAGGGGGATCAGGGGAGCTGTTTTTT. It specifies CAISGTGGSGELFF.

The rearrangement links TRBV19 to TRBJ1-6; tentatively, D is TRBD1 (5 bases). Per the germline V gene, CDR1 is LNHDA and CDR2 is SQIVND (reference sequence). V was pared by 0 bases and J by 7 bases, with 19 bases between. The CDR3 is made up of 18 amino acids. The CDR3 coding sequence is TGTGCCAGTAGTATAGATCTCGGGGAGGGGACGAGGAATTCACCCCTCCACTTT. Translated, it gives CASSIDLGEGTRNSPLHF.

This clone was seen a few times. The J gene is TRBJ1-3, the V gene TRBV19; D might be TRBD1 (5 bases). V lost 5 bases and J 0 bases, leaving 8 bases between the germline ends. This CDR3 has 14 residues. Germline lookup yields CDR1 LNHDA and CDR2 SQIVND (reference sequence). This chain's CDR3 is CASSPDSSGNTIYF. The CDR3 region has the DNA TGTGCCAGTAGTCCCGACAGCTCTGGAAACACCATATATTTT.

The CDR3, as DNA: TGTGCCAGCAGTTACCGGGGGGCGGACACTGAAGCTTTCTTT. This encodes CASSYRGADTEAFF. The chain couples TRBV6-6 to TRBJ1-1; TRBD1 is a possible D gene (6 bases). V lost 2 bases, J lost 3 bases, and 10 bases lay in between. The CDR3 is 14 residues long. Per germline, CDR1 MNHNY and CDR2 SVGAGI (reference sequence).

The J gene is TRBJ2-2, the V gene TRBV2, with TRBD2 matching over 14 bases. CDR1 and CDR2 from the germline V gene are SNHLY and FYNNEI. V trimming: 6 bases; J trimming: 4 bases; junction bases outside the gene matches: 4. The CDR3 is made up of 16 amino acids. CDR3: CASSETSGGATGELFF. The CDR3 bases are TGTGCCAGCAGCGAGACTAGCGGGGGGGCCACCGGGGAGCTGTTTTTT.

V and J are TRBV5-1 and TRBJ1-2, with D perhaps TRBD1 (6 bases). Germline V gives CDR1 SGHRS, CDR2 YFSETQ. V was pared by 4 bases and J by 2 bases, with 15 bases between. The CDR3 is made up of 15 amino acids. CDR3 coding DNA: TGCGCCAGCAGCCTAGAGGGGGTCGGGAACTATGGCTACACCTTC. Its protein product is CASSLEGVGNYGYTF.

V is TRBV6-5 and J is TRBJ2-7; 7 nucleotides line up with TRBD2. Germline loops: CDR1 MNHEY, CDR2 SVGAGI. V lost 8 bases, J lost 0 bases, and 7 bases stayed unmatched. The CDR3 is 14 residues long. The CDR3 nucleotides read TGTGCCAGCGGGAGGGGTCCGAACTCCTACGAGCAGTACTTC. This gives the protein CASGRGPNSYEQYF.

This sequence joins TRBV29-1 and TRBJ1-5; possibly TRBD1 for D (5 bases). The CDR3 has 14 residues. Germline-derived CDR1 and CDR2 are SQVTM and ANQGSEA. V was clipped by 4 bases and J by 4 bases, with 14 bases between them. CDR3 nucleotide sequence: TGCAGCGTTGGGGGCCCCGGACGGAATCAGCCCCAGCATTTT. Its translation: CSVGGPGRNQPQHF.

V and J are TRBV2 and TRBJ2-7; 8 nucleotides match TRBD1. The CDR3 runs 15 residues. Trimming took 4 bases from V and 4 from J; bases not matched to a gene: 9. Germline V gene sequence: CDR1 SNHLY, CDR2 FYNNEI. The CDR3 is CASSARGQDRYEQYF. The CDR3 DNA reads as TGTGCCAGCAGTGCAAGGGGACAGGATCGATACGAGCAGTACTTC.

As regards this clone: Other DNA sequences in the sample encode the same CDR3. The chain combines TRBV9 with TRBJ1-6; the D gene is possibly TRBD1 (6 bases). The CDR3 is 15 amino acids. V lost 2 bases, J lost 7 bases, and 13 bases lay in between. Germline CDR1 SGDLS, CDR2 YYNGEE. CDR3 region: CASSVGQIDNSPLHF. CDR3 nucleotides: TGTGCCAGCAGCGTCGGACAGATCGACAATTCACCCCTCCACTTT. Drawing the rest from reference TRBV9 and TRBJ1-6, the complete variable domain is DSGVTQTPKHLITATGQRVTLRCSPRSGDLSVYWYQQSLDQGLQFLIQYYNGEERAKGNILERFSAQQFPDLHSELNLSSLELGDSALYFCASSVGQIDNSPLHFGNGTRLTVT.

The V call is TRBV30, the J call TRBJ1-1; weak D call: TRBD1 (6 bases). Germline V lookup: CDR1 GTSNPN, CDR2 SVGIG (reference sequence). This CDR3 region has 12 residues. V was pared by 5 bases and J by 11 bases, with 18 bases between. This CDR3 is CAWVQGTLSAFF. CDR3 in DNA: TGTGCCTGGGTACAGGGCACCTTAAGTGCTTTCTTT.

This chain links TRBV7-9 with TRBJ1-2; D is perhaps TRBD1 (5 bases). V dropped 4 bases and J dropped 7 bases, with 16 bases sitting between them. Germline CDR1 is SEHNR and CDR2 is FQNEAQ (reference sequence). This CDR3 region has 14 residues. CDR3 nucleotides: TGTGCCAGCAGCTCTAGCGACGAGGGGAGTGGCTACACCTTC. It codes for CASSSSDEGSGYTF.

The chain combines TRBV9 with TRBJ2-2, with D possibly TRBD1 on 6 matching bases. The CDR3 is 15 amino acids. Germline V gives CDR1 SGDLS, CDR2 YYNGEE. The germline V and J ends were trimmed by 4 bases and 7 bases, with 17 bases remaining between them. The CDR3 here is CASSPRLDRIGELFF. The CDR3 DNA is TGTGCCAGCAGCCCGCGACTTGACAGGATCGGGGAGCTGTTTTTT.

This chain connects TRBV5-1 to TRBJ2-2; D may be TRBD1 (6 bases). V lost 5 bases to trimming and J lost 1 base, with 12 bases between them. CDR3 length: 15 amino acids. CDR1 is SGHRS and CDR2 is YFSETQ in the germline V gene. DNA for the CDR3: TGCGCCAGCAGACCTTCAGGGGAGAACACCGGGGAGCTGTTTTTT. Amino acids: CASRPSGENTGELFF.

The CDR3 loop reads CASSQDSGGWTGELFF. The CDR3 DNA follows: TGCGCCAGCAGCCAAGATAGCGGGGGTTGGACCGGGGAGCTGTTTTTT. The chain couples TRBV4-1 to TRBJ2-2; 9 nucleotides line up with TRBD2. V lost 0 bases, J lost 5 bases, and 4 bases stayed unmatched. The CDR3 is 16 amino acids. Germline CDR1 and CDR2: MGHRA and YSYEKL.

This sequence joins TRBV10-3 and TRBJ1-1; tentative D call: TRBD1 (6 bases). CDR1 and CDR2 from the germline V gene are ENHRY and SYGVKD. The V gene lost 7 bases and the J gene lost 1 base, with 10 bases spanning the gap. CDR3 length equals 13 residues. CDR3 amino acids: CAITTGANTEAFF. The CDR3 DNA is TGTGCCATCACGACAGGTGCGAACACTGAAGCTTTCTTT.

The J gene is TRBJ2-1, the V gene TRBV11-2; 7 bases agree with TRBD1. The CDR3 is 15 amino acids. V lost 4 bases, J lost 4 bases, and 7 bases stayed unmatched. Germline lookup yields CDR1 SGHAT and CDR2 FQNNGV. Here the CDR3 reads CASSSGQWVYNEQFF. The CDR3, as DNA: TGTGCCAGCAGCTCGGGACAGTGGGTATACAATGAGCAGTTCTTC.

CDR3 sequence reads: CAWSVQSWQFF. For the CDR3, the DNA is TGTGCCTGGAGTGTACAAAGTTGGCAGTTCTTC. This rearrangement joins TRBV30 to TRBJ2-1, with D unresolved. The CDR3 covers 11 residues. V lost 0 bases and J 12 bases, leaving 9 bases between the germline ends. CDR1 is GTSNPN and CDR2 is SVGIG in the germline V gene (reference sequence).